The clone carrying this T cell receptor (beta chain) was seen only a few times. Its antigen remains unidentified. This sample is drawn from a study of cytomegalovirus exposure and HLA in healthy donors. Study-level information: In an early release, HLA-typed donors contributed 77 million or so unique TCR sequences.

The PCR made use of 60 Vbeta and 13 Jbeta primers. Profiled with immunoSEQ multiplex PCR; TCRdb holds only in-frame clones, not every one. The sample lists around 150,000 clones, approximately 77% occurring once. General study points: Immune exposure data for these donors was limited to CMV serostatus. Based on reports, TCR beta sequences accurately predicted HLA-A and HLA-B alleles for most subjects.

What was sequenced was PBMCs. This clonotype originated in a young man in good health and CMV-seropositive.

This CDR3 is CACTTSYSYNEQFF. The CDR3 DNA reads as TGTGCCTGCACGACTAGTTATTCCTACAATGAGCAGTTCTTC. The rearrangement joins TRBV30 to TRBJ2-1; D may be TRBD2 (6 bases). V was pared by 6 bases and J by 1 base, with 13 bases between. Germline values: CDR1 GTSNPN, CDR2 SVGIG (reference sequence). The CDR3 is 14 amino acids.